Following are 26 T cell receptor beta chains from one sample sequenced in a study of a mutant IDH1 vaccine in newly diagnosed glioma. The method was immunoSEQ multiplex PCR; TCRdb's version includes in-frame clones alone and lacks a portion of them. Of under 70,000 clones detected, 84% appear once; the ten largest clones hold roughly 14%. Time point reported: week 23, last vaccination. Every vaccine dose comprised 300 ug of mutant IDH1 20-mer peptide plus topical imiquimod. No antigen has been assigned to these receptors. The material was PBMCs, obtained from a glioma patient whose treatment included an IDH1 peptide vaccine. Receptors were obtained from a man aged 18 to 30 with glioma.

In DNA form, the CDR3 reads TGTGCCAGCAGCCAGGAACAGGGGGCAGATGAAAAACTGTTTTTT. It yields the protein CASSQEQGADEKLFF. V is TRBV14 and J is TRBJ1-4; TRBD1 matches at 9 bases. Germline values: CDR1 SGHDN, CDR2 FVKESK. V dropped 3 bases and J dropped 6; count of bases not matched to a gene: 5. The CDR3 has 15 amino acids.

In nucleotides, the CDR3 is TGTGCCAGCAGTAGTAACTATGGCTACACCTTC. It yields the protein CASSSNYGYTF. The rearrangement uses TRBV28 and TRBJ1-2; no firm D call. CDR1 and CDR2 (germline): MDHEN, SYDVKM. This CDR3 has 11 amino acids. The V and J ends lost 5 bases and 1 base respectively, with 2 bases between them.

This chain links TRBV7-6 with TRBJ1-1; D is perhaps TRBD1 (5 bases). Germline loops: CDR1 SGHVS, CDR2 FNYEAQ. V dropped 0 bases and J dropped 6 bases, with 11 bases sitting between them. CDR3 length: 14 amino acids. In nucleotides, the CDR3 is TGTGCCAGCAGCTTAGCAGGGGAGAGGTCTGAAGCTTTCTTT. It encodes CASSLAGERSEAFF.

The chain joins TRBV7-9 to TRBJ1-5; 8 bases map to TRBD1. This CDR3 spans 16 amino acids. Losses at the gene ends were 5 bases for V and 3 bases for J; bases not matched to a gene: 9. The germline gives CDR1 SEHNR, CDR2 FQNEAQ (reference sequence). CDR3 sequence: CASSRGGQGANQPQHF. In DNA, the CDR3 is TGTGCCAGCAGCCGCGGCGGGCAGGGGGCCAATCAGCCCCAGCATTTT.

This sequence joins TRBV4-1 and TRBJ2-3; D call uncertain. Trimming pared 4 bases from V and 9 bases from J, leaving 14 bases between. The germline V gene has CDR1 MGHRA and CDR2 YSYEKL. The CDR3 is 13 residues long. The CDR3 DNA reads as TGCGCCAGCAGCCCCGATTATGTCTTGACGCAGTATTTT. Translating it yields CASSPDYVLTQYF.

CDR3 in amino acids: CASSVGEQGPIYEQYF. Written as DNA, the CDR3 is TGTGCCAGCAGCGTAGGGGAACAGGGCCCAATTTACGAGCAGTACTTC. This rearrangement joins TRBV9 to TRBJ2-7; D might be TRBD1 (6 bases). V dropped 0 bases and J dropped 4 bases, with 17 bases sitting between them. Germline CDR1 and CDR2: SGDLS and YYNGEE. The CDR3 is 16 amino acids.

The chain is built from TRBV5-1 and TRBJ2-7, with D possibly being TRBD1 (5 bases). Germline values: CDR1 SGHRS, CDR2 YFSETQ. V was shortened by 4 bases and J by 0 bases, with 8 bases between the two germline ends. The CDR3 is 13 amino acids. As DNA, the CDR3 is TGCGCCAGCAGCCCTGACAGCTCCTACGAGCAGTACTTC. Its protein product is CASSPDSSYEQYF.

The V and J genes are TRBV18 and TRBJ2-2; the D is unclear. Trimming shortened V by 4 bases and J by 6 bases, and 9 bases separated the two germline ends. Germline CDR1 KGHSH, CDR2 LQKENI. The CDR3 loop spans 13 amino acids. The CDR3 region has the DNA TGTGCCAGCTCACTGAATCTGGCCGGGGAGCTGTTTTTT. This sequence encodes CASSLNLAGELFF.

This chain links TRBV6-5 with TRBJ2-6; D call uncertain. CDR1 MNHEY and CDR2 SVGAGI come from the germline V gene. The CDR3 contains 15 residues. V lost 5 bases and J 0 bases, leaving 8 bases between the germline ends. In DNA form, the CDR3 reads TGTGCCAGCAGTACTGCAGCCTCTGGGGCCAACGTCCTGACTTTC. This gives the protein CASSTAASGANVLTF.

The V gene is TRBV5-6, the J gene TRBJ2-1, with 13 bases identical to TRBD2. In germline, CDR1 is SGHDT, CDR2 YYEEEE. J lost 4 bases, V lost 4 bases, and 5 bases had no gene match. The CDR3 is 16 amino acids. In DNA form, the CDR3 reads TGTGCCAGCAGCCCGGGGACTAGCGGGATGTACAATGAGCAGTTCTTC. This sequence encodes CASSPGTSGMYNEQFF.

The chain carries TRBV6-6 and TRBJ2-7; D is perhaps TRBD1 (5 bases). V was pared by 3 bases and J by 1 base, with 10 bases between. CDR1 and CDR2 from the germline V gene are MNHNY and SVGAGI (reference sequence). The CDR3 totals 14 residues. The CDR3 DNA follows: TGTGCCAGCAGTTATACCAGGGCTTCCTACGAGCAGTACTTC. It is translated as CASSYTRASYEQYF.

DNA of the CDR3: TGTGCCAGCACCACGGAGGCAGGGGGTCCCTACGAGCAGTACTTC. Translating gives CASTTEAGGPYEQYF. The chain recombines TRBV2 with TRBJ2-7; 7 bases line up with TRBD1. V was pared by 7 bases and J by 2 bases, with 11 bases of the junction left unmatched. Germline lookup yields CDR1 SNHLY and CDR2 FYNNEI. The CDR3 covers 15 residues.

This chain connects TRBV11-2 to TRBJ1-1; maybe TRBD1 (5 bases). CDR1 and CDR2 from the germline V gene are SGHAT and FQNNGV. V lost 5 bases to trimming and J lost 0 bases, with 10 bases between them. This CDR3 region has 14 residues. The CDR3 nucleotides read TGTGCCAGCAGCCATTGGGGGTTGAACACTGAAGCTTTCTTT. Translated: CASSHWGLNTEAFF. Looking up the rest from reference TRBV11-2 and TRBJ1-1 gives the full variable domain: EAGVAQSPRYKIIEKRQSVAFWCNPISGHATLYWYQQILGQGPKLLIQFQNNGVVDDSQLPKDRFSAERLKGVDSTLKIQPAKLEDSAVYLCASSHWGLNTEAFFGQGTRLTVV.

The chain employs TRBV5-1 and TRBJ2-3; D is ambiguous. The V end lost 4 bases, the J end lost 2 bases, and 14 bases lay between the germline ends. Germline V gene data show CDR1 as SGHRS and CDR2 as YFSETQ. The CDR3 length is 15 residues. The chain's CDR3 is CASSRKDRNTDTQYF. The CDR3 DNA sequence: TGCGCCAGCAGCCGCAAGGATCGGAACACAGATACGCAGTATTTT.

The chain has TRBV4-3 and TRBJ1-1; no clear D. This CDR3 is 17 amino acids long. The V gene lost 0 bases and the J gene lost 4 bases, with 18 bases spanning the gap. Per germline, CDR1 LGHNA and CDR2 YSLEER. CDR3 residues: CASSQDKALVGTTEAFF. CDR3 nucleotides: TGCGCCAGCAGCCAAGATAAGGCACTAGTCGGTACCACTGAAGCTTTCTTT.

The chain combines TRBV30 with TRBJ2-1; D is unclear. The CDR3 length is 14 residues. Germline CDR1 and CDR2: GTSNPN and SVGIG (reference sequence). Trimming stripped 2 bases from V and 8 bases from J, with 16 bases between. CDR3 amino acids: CAWSPFARSHEQFF. CDR3 in DNA: TGTGCCTGGAGTCCCTTCGCCAGGTCCCATGAGCAGTTCTTC.

The genes are TRBV27 and TRBJ2-7; 11 nucleotides align to TRBD2. The V gene's germline CDR1 is MNHEY and CDR2 SMNVEV (reference sequence). The CDR3 runs 15 residues. Trimming removed 4 bases from V and 3 bases from J; junction bases left unmatched: 5. The CDR3 here is CASSSVAGGLYEQYF. As DNA, the CDR3 is TGTGCCAGCAGTTCAGTAGCGGGAGGGCTCTACGAGCAGTACTTC.

The rearrangement uses TRBV30 and TRBJ2-5; TRBD2 aligns across 13 bases. The CDR3 covers 14 residues. The J segment lost 7 bases and the V segment lost 4 bases, leaving 6 bases of the junction unmatched. Per germline, CDR1 GTSNPN and CDR2 SVGIG (reference sequence). CDR3 DNA sequence: TGTGCCTGGACACTAGCGGGAGGGCCTGGGACCCAGTACTTC. Translation: CAWTLAGGPGTQYF.

This clone was seen more than once but under ten times. This chain uses TRBV6-1 with TRBJ2-3, with D possibly being TRBD1 (6 bases). Germline V gene lookup returns CDR1 MNHNS and CDR2 SASEGT. The germline V and J ends were trimmed by 1 base and 4 bases, with 18 bases remaining between them. CDR3 length: 17 residues. This chain's CDR3 is CASSEEGFQGSSDTQYF. In nucleotides, the CDR3 is TGTGCCAGCAGTGAAGAGGGATTTCAGGGGAGTTCAGATACGCAGTATTTT.

This clone occurred a few times. The rearrangement uses TRBV12-5 and TRBJ1-1; TRBD1 agrees at 10 bases. With 11 bases clipped from V and 0 bases from J, the junction kept 9 bases outside the gene matches. The CDR3 is made up of 15 amino acids. The germline CDR1 and CDR2 sequences are LGHNT and FRNRAP. CDR3 in DNA: TGTGCTGGCTCCTCGGGACAGGGGATGAACACTGAAGCTTTCTTT. It specifies CAGSSGQGMNTEAFF.

The rearrangement joins TRBV28 to TRBJ1-5, with 8 nucleotides matching TRBD1. V lost 7 bases and J lost 6; bases outside the gene matches: 5. The germline gives CDR1 MDHEN, CDR2 SYDVKM. The CDR3 consists of 13 residues. Written as DNA, the CDR3 is TGTGCCAGCAAACAGGGGGAGGTTCAGCCCCAGCATTTT. This translates into CASKQGEVQPQHF.

The chain links TRBV18 to TRBJ1-4; no clear D. V was clipped by 1 base and J by 5 bases, with 14 bases between them. CDR1 is KGHSH, CDR2 LQKENI, per germline. CDR3 length: 16 residues. The CDR3: CASSPLGRRLNEKLFF. The CDR3 bases are TGTGCCAGCTCACCACTGGGGAGGAGGCTAAATGAAAAACTGTTTTTT. The full variable domain, its missing parts supplied by reference TRBV18 and TRBJ1-4, is NAGVMQNPRHLVRRRGQEARLRCSPMKGHSHVYWYRQLPEEGLKFMVYLQKENIIDESGMPKERFSAEFPKEGPSILRIQQVVRGDSAAYFCASSPLGRRLNEKLFFGSGTQLSVL.

This chain connects TRBV10-3 to TRBJ2-1; 9 bases line up with TRBD2. Germline V gene data show CDR1 as ENHRY and CDR2 as SYGVKD. The CDR3 is 17 residues long. V lost 2 bases to trimming and J lost 6 bases; unmatched junction nucleotides: 11. Here the CDR3 reads CAISEPPGLASFNEQFF. CDR3 coding DNA: TGTGCCATCAGTGAGCCACCGGGACTAGCTTCTTTCAATGAGCAGTTCTTC.

This clone came up once. This chain uses TRBV11-3 with TRBJ2-2; maybe TRBD2 (7 bases). V was pared by 4 bases and J by 5 bases, with 14 bases between. CDR3 length: 15 amino acids. CDR1 SGHNT and CDR2 YENEEA come from the germline V gene. The DNA for the CDR3 is TGTGCCAGCAGCTCTCGGGGAGGGGGAACCGGGGAGCTGTTTTTT. It yields the protein CASSSRGGGTGELFF.

The rearrangement uses TRBV21-1 and TRBJ1-1; no check of the table's D call, TRBD1, against the DNA was made. TRBV21-1 is a listed pseudogene. CDR3 size: 15 residues. The CDR3 reads CASSNPRTGGTEAFF. The CDR3 coding sequence is TGTGCCAGCAGCAACCCGCGGACAGGGGGCACTGAAGCTTTCTTT.

The chain links TRBV28 to TRBJ1-2; D might be TRBD1 (6 bases). The CDR3 length is 15 residues. Trimming took off 3 bases at V and 0 bases at J, with 11 bases between the two ends. The germline V gene has CDR1 MDHEN and CDR2 SYDVKM. The CDR3 nucleotides are TGTGCCAGCAGTTTCGGACAGACAGCTAACTATGGCTACACCTTC. It encodes CASSFGQTANYGYTF.